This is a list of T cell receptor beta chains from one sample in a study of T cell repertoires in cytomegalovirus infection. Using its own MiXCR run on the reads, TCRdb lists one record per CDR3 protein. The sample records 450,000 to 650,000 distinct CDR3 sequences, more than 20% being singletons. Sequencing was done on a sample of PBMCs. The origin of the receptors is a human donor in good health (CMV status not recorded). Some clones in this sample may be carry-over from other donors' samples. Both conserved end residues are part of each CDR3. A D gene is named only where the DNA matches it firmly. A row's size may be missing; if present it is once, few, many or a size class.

cdr3_nt: TGTGCCAGCAGCCCCCCGGGACAGGGAATCTACGAGCAGTACTTC
cdr3_aa: CASSPPGQGIYEQYF
j_call: TRBJ2-7
d_call: TRBD1
clone_size: .
v_call: TRBV6-1

cdr3_nt: TGTGCCAGCAGCTTTTCAGGACAGGGCGCCTACAATGAGCAGTTCTTC
cdr3_aa: CASSFSGQGAYNEQFF
j_call: TRBJ2-1
d_call: TRBD1
clone_size: .
v_call: TRBV11-3

cdr3_nt: TGTGCCAGCAGCCAAGCAGGGGTCGGGGGGTACAATGAGCAGTTCTTC
cdr3_aa: CASSQAGVGGYNEQFF
j_call: TRBJ2-1
d_call: .
clone_size: once
v_call: TRBV3-1

cdr3_nt: TGTGCCAGCAGTTACACCATCATAGCGGGAGATCAAGAGACCCAGTACTTC
cdr3_aa: CASSYTIIAGDQETQYF
j_call: TRBJ2-5
d_call: TRBD2
clone_size: .
v_call: TRBV6-2/TRBV6-3

cdr3_nt: TGTGCCAGCAGCTTAGTCTCGGCGGAGACCCAGTACTTC
cdr3_aa: CASSLVSAETQYF
j_call: TRBJ2-5
d_call: .
clone_size: many
v_call: TRBV7-2

cdr3_nt: TGTGCCAGTGCTACCGTGGGTTACACCGGGGAGCTGTTTTTT
cdr3_aa: CASATVGYTGELFF
j_call: TRBJ2-2
d_call: .
clone_size: few
v_call: TRBV19

cdr3_nt: TGTGCCAGCAGCGAACAGGGACGGAATGAAAAACTGTTTTTT
cdr3_aa: CASSEQGRNEKLFF
j_call: TRBJ1-4
d_call: .
clone_size: once
v_call: TRBV5-4

cdr3_nt: TGTGCCAGCGGGCGGGACGACCTTTACGAGCAGTACTTC
cdr3_aa: CASGRDDLYEQYF
j_call: TRBJ2-7
d_call: .
clone_size: few
v_call: TRBV11-2

cdr3_nt: TGTGCCATCAGTGAGTGGTCCGGACAGGGGAACGATGAGCAGTTCTTC
cdr3_aa: CAISEWSGQGNDEQFF
j_call: TRBJ2-1
d_call: TRBD1
clone_size: few
v_call: TRBV10-3

cdr3_nt: TGTGCCAGCAGCTGGGGACAGGTGAACACTGAAGCTTTCTTT
cdr3_aa: CASSWGQVNTEAFF
j_call: TRBJ1-1
d_call: TRBD1
clone_size: few
v_call: TRBV5-6

cdr3_nt: TGTGCCAGGGGACACCACCCCTATACGGAAAAACTGTTTTTT
cdr3_aa: CARGHHPYTEKLFF
j_call: TRBJ1-4
d_call: .
clone_size: few
v_call: TRBV2

cdr3_nt: TGCAGCGTTGAAGACACTGAAGCTTTCTTT
cdr3_aa: CSVEDTEAFF
j_call: TRBJ1-1
d_call: .
clone_size: few
v_call: TRBV29-1

cdr3_nt: TGCAGTGCTAGTCTAGGGAGCTCCTACGAGCAGTACTTC
cdr3_aa: CSASLGSSYEQYF
j_call: TRBJ2-7
d_call: .
clone_size: .
v_call: TRBV20-1

cdr3_nt: TGTGCCAGCAGTTTACTCTCTGAATCTGGCTACACCTTC
cdr3_aa: CASSLLSESGYTF
j_call: TRBJ1-2
d_call: .
clone_size: few
v_call: TRBV6-6

cdr3_nt: TGTGCCAGCAGATCTAGGTTTAAGTATGGCTACACCTTC
cdr3_aa: CASRSRFKYGYTF
j_call: TRBJ1-2
d_call: .
clone_size: .
v_call: TRBV28

cdr3_nt: TGCAGTGCTAGAGGGGACAGGGTAGTTGAGACCCAGTACTTC
cdr3_aa: CSARGDRVVETQYF
j_call: TRBJ2-5
d_call: TRBD1
clone_size: .
v_call: TRBV20-1

cdr3_nt: TGTGCCAGCAGTGATCCAGATACGCAGTATTTT
cdr3_aa: CASSDPDTQYF
j_call: TRBJ2-3
d_call: .
clone_size: few
v_call: TRBV6-1

cdr3_nt: TGTGCCAGCGGAAAACCCCGGGACACATACACAGATACGCAGTATTTT
cdr3_aa: CASGKPRDTYTDTQYF
j_call: TRBJ2-3
d_call: .
clone_size: once
v_call: TRBV2

cdr3_nt: TGTGCCAGCTCAGCGTCGAAGGACAGGGGGAAGGCTAACTATGGCTACACCTTC
cdr3_aa: CASSASKDRGKANYGYTF
j_call: TRBJ1-2
d_call: TRBD1
clone_size: .
v_call: TRBV18

cdr3_nt: TGTGCCAGCAGTTACTCGATCCCAGGGAAGGGAGAGACCCAGTACTTC
cdr3_aa: CASSYSIPGKGETQYF
j_call: TRBJ2-5
d_call: .
clone_size: few
v_call: TRBV6-5

cdr3_nt: TGTGCCAGTAGGGGGGTCCAACCTCGCAATCAGCCCCAGCATTTT
cdr3_aa: CASRGVQPRNQPQHF
j_call: TRBJ1-5
d_call: .
clone_size: many
v_call: TRBV19

cdr3_nt: TGCAGCGTTGAAGGCCCGGGGGCGCTGAATGAAAAACTGTTTTTT
cdr3_aa: CSVEGPGALNEKLFF
j_call: TRBJ1-4
d_call: .
clone_size: .
v_call: TRBV29-1

cdr3_nt: TGTGCCAGCAGCTTAATGATCTCTGGAAACACCATATATTTT
cdr3_aa: CASSLMISGNTIYF
j_call: TRBJ1-3
d_call: .
clone_size: many
v_call: TRBV7-2

cdr3_nt: TGCGCCAGCAGCCAAACCCGGGACAGAAATCAGCCCCAGCATTTT
cdr3_aa: CASSQTRDRNQPQHF
j_call: TRBJ1-5
d_call: TRBD1
clone_size: .
v_call: TRBV4-3

cdr3_nt: TGTGCCAGCAGCTTAGTGGGGACTAGCGGGAGCGCCGAGCAGTACTTC
cdr3_aa: CASSLVGTSGSAEQYF
j_call: TRBJ2-7
d_call: TRBD2
clone_size: few
v_call: TRBV7-2

cdr3_nt: TGTGCCACCAGCAGAGCCCAAGGGGTGGGCACTGAAGCTTTCTTT
cdr3_aa: CATSRAQGVGTEAFF
j_call: TRBJ1-1
d_call: .
clone_size: few
v_call: TRBV15

cdr3_nt: TGCGCCAGCAGCCAAGAGGGCCGTCGGGGTGAGCAGTACTTC
cdr3_aa: CASSQEGRRGEQYF
j_call: TRBJ2-7
d_call: .
clone_size: few
v_call: TRBV4-3

cdr3_nt: TGTGCCAGCAGTGATAAAGTAGGACAACACACTGAAGCTTTCTTT
cdr3_aa: CASSDKVGQHTEAFF
j_call: TRBJ1-1
d_call: .
clone_size: .
v_call: TRBV25-1

cdr3_nt: TGTGCCAGTAGAGTGGACAGAAGCTCCTACAATGAGCAGTTCTTC
cdr3_aa: CASRVDRSSYNEQFF
j_call: TRBJ2-1
d_call: .
clone_size: .
v_call: TRBV19

cdr3_nt: TGTGCCAGCACCCAGAGGGATACGCAGTATTTT
cdr3_aa: CASTQRDTQYF
j_call: TRBJ2-3
d_call: .
clone_size: .
v_call: TRBV28

cdr3_nt: TGTGCCAGCAGCGGGGGACTAGCGGGGTACGGAAATGAGCAGTTCTTC
cdr3_aa: CASSGGLAGYGNEQFF
j_call: TRBJ2-1
d_call: TRBD2
clone_size: .
v_call: TRBV5-3